This passage covers 15 T cell receptor beta chains from one sample sequenced in a study of identical twins. TCRdb reprocessed the 5' RACE reads with MiXCR, giving one entry per CDR3 protein. The table lists some 1,700,000 distinct CDR3 sequences, under 35% of them singletons, with around 0.3% in the top ten. The sample taken for sequencing was cord blood. These receptors originate from a newborn girl in good health.

J is TRBJ2-6 and V is TRBV7-9; possible D gene TRBD1, 6 bases. The ends were cut back, 3 bases at V and 0 bases at J, with 9 bases in the middle. The CDR3 totals 16 residues. Germline V gene sequence: CDR1 SEHNR, CDR2 FQNEAQ (reference sequence). The chain's CDR3 is CASSFQGHSGANVLTF. The CDR3, as DNA: TGTGCCAGCAGCTTCCAGGGACACTCTGGGGCCAACGTCCTGACTTTC.

Comment on this clonotype: Germline and junction disagree at one end, which may indicate a read error. J is TRBJ2-1 and V is TRBV5-1; D possibly corresponds to TRBD2 (6 bases). Per germline, CDR1 SGHRS and CDR2 YFSETQ. This CDR3 comprises 16 residues. CDR3 sequence reads: CASSALGGSSCNEQFF. CDR3 DNA: TGCGCCAGCAGCGCCCTCGGGGGTAGCTCCTGCAATGAGCAGTTCTTC.

The chain joins TRBV20-1 to TRBJ1-2, with D perhaps TRBD1 (5 bases). The germline V gene encodes CDR1 DFQATT and CDR2 SNEGSKA (reference sequence). V lost 5 bases and J lost 4, with 14 bases in between. The CDR3 runs 13 residues. CDR3 protein: CSAPGGDGYGYTF. CDR3 coding DNA: TGCAGTGCTCCCGGGGGGGACGGCTATGGCTACACCTTC.

This clonotype turned up a few times. The chain has TRBV5-1 and TRBJ2-5; no clear D gene. The germline V gene encodes CDR1 SGHRS and CDR2 YFSETQ. V gave up 2 bases and J gave up 5 bases, with 22 bases separating them. The CDR3 is made up of 17 amino acids. The CDR3 loop is CASSFTKTTGFWETQYF. The CDR3 DNA sequence: TGCGCCAGCAGCTTCACGAAAACAACCGGGTTTTGGGAGACCCAGTACTTC.

This clonotype was seen more than once but under ten times. V is TRBV20-1 and J is TRBJ2-6, with D uncertain. V was shortened by 6 bases and J by 0 bases, with 9 bases between the two germline ends. Per the germline V gene, CDR1 is DFQATT and CDR2 is SNEGSKA (reference sequence). This CDR3 comprises 14 residues. The chain's CDR3 is CSATPGSGANVLTF. The CDR3 nucleotides are TGCAGTGCCACACCAGGCTCTGGGGCCAACGTCCTGACTTTC.

The chain links TRBV10-3 to TRBJ2-7; 9 positions match TRBD1. The CDR3 loop spans 15 amino acids. V gave up 6 bases and J gave up 3 bases; unmatched junction bases: 9. Germline CDR1 reads ENHRY; CDR2 reads SYGVKD. In nucleotides, the CDR3 is TGTGCCATCAGCTACACCGGGACAGGGCTCTACGAGCAGTACTTC. Translated, it gives CAISYTGTGLYEQYF.

The rearrangement joins TRBV7-9 to TRBJ2-3; possibly TRBD1 for D (7 bases). Germline CDR1 and CDR2: SEHNR and FQNEAQ (reference sequence). The CDR3 contains 18 residues. Deletions cut 4 bases from V and 5 bases from J, with 25 bases between. CDR3 in DNA: TGTGCCAGCAGCTCCATTAATTGGGAAAACAGGGGAGGAGATACGCAGTATTTT. Residues: CASSSINWENRGGDTQYF.

This sequence joins TRBV19 and TRBJ2-7; tentatively, D is TRBD1 (5 bases). V was cut by 4 bases and J by 1 base, with 14 bases left in between. The CDR3 extends over 15 amino acids. Germline V CDR1 and CDR2: LNHDA, SQIVND (reference sequence). The CDR3 here is CASSTSGLGSYEQYF. CDR3 nucleotides: TGTGCCAGTAGTACCTCAGGGTTGGGGTCCTACGAGCAGTACTTC.

CDR3 DNA sequence: TGCAGTGCTAGACCGGGACACCCGTACCAAGAGACCCAGTACTTC. The encoded protein is CSARPGHPYQETQYF. The chain couples TRBV20-1 to TRBJ2-5, with D maybe TRBD1 (6 bases). This CDR3 contains 15 residues. Germline CDR1 is DFQATT and CDR2 is SNEGSKA (reference sequence). Trimming removed 2 bases at V and 0 bases at J, with 13 bases between.

The chain has TRBV6-5 and TRBJ2-6; the match to TRBD1 covers 7 bases. This CDR3 has 19 residues. Germline CDR1 is MNHEY and CDR2 is SVGAGI. V lost 5 bases, J lost 0 bases, and 13 bases stayed unmatched. For the CDR3, the DNA is TGTGCCAGCAGTACCCGATTAACAGGGGCCGACTCTGGGGCCAACGTCCTGACTTTC. It is translated as CASSTRLTGADSGANVLTF.

This clonotype was recorded a few times. The CDR3 nucleotides read TGTGCCAGCAGGGGGACTAGCGTCACAGATACGCAGTATTTT. It yields the protein CASRGTSVTDTQYF. This chain links TRBV2 with TRBJ2-3; 10 bases are a match to TRBD2. J was trimmed by 2 bases and V by 6 bases; bases with no gene match: 2. The CDR3 runs to 14 residues. CDR1 and CDR2 from the germline V gene are SNHLY and FYNNEI.

The chain couples TRBV10-3 to TRBJ1-2; TRBD1 matches at 9 bases. Trimming took 6 bases from V and 8 from J; bases not matched to a gene: 7. CDR1 is ENHRY and CDR2 is SYGVKD in the germline V gene. This CDR3 has 13 amino acids. The CDR3 loop reads CAISLQGARGYTF. Written as DNA, the CDR3 is TGTGCCATCAGCCTACAGGGGGCCAGGGGCTACACCTTC.

This chain links TRBV5-1 with TRBJ1-1, with TRBD1 as a possible D gene (6 bases). The germline CDR1 and CDR2 sequences are SGHRS and YFSETQ. The CDR3 spans 16 residues. Trimming cost V 1 base and J 2 bases, with 15 bases left between them. CDR3 nucleotides: TGCGCCAGCAGCTTGCCACTACAGGGACGTAACACTGAAGCTTTCTTT. It specifies CASSLPLQGRNTEAFF.

The V and J genes are TRBV12-3 or TRBV12-4 and TRBJ2-7; possibly TRBD1 for D (6 bases). V gave up 4 bases and J gave up 4 bases, with 8 bases separating them. There are 12 residues in the CDR3. CDR3 bases: TGTGCCAGCAGTTGGCAGGGGTACGAGCAGTACTTC. As protein: CASSWQGYEQYF.

This clonotype was seen more than once but under ten times. The V gene is TRBV6-2 or TRBV6-3, the J gene TRBJ2-1; 9 bases fit TRBD1. Germline CDR1 is MNHEY and CDR2 is SVGEGT. The CDR3 has 18 amino acids. The junction had 9 bases not matched to a gene; V was cut back by 0 bases and J by 3 bases. In DNA, the CDR3 is TGTGCCAGCAGTTACTCGACTCCGACAGGGGGAATCTACAATGAGCAGTTCTTC. Translation gives CASSYSTPTGGIYNEQFF.